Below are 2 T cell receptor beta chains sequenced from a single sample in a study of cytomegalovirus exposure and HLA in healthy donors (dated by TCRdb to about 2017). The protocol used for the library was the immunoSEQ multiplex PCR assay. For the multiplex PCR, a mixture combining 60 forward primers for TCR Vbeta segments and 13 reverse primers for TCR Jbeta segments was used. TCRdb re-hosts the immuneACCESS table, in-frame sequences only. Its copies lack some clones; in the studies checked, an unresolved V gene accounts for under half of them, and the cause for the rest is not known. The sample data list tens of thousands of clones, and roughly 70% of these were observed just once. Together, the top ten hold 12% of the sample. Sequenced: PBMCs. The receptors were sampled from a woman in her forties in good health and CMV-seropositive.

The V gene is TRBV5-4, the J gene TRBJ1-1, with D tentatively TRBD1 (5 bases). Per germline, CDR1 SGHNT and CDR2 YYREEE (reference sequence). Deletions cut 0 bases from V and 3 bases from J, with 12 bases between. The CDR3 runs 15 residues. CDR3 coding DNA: TGTGCCAGCAGCTTGGGAGCGGGGGGGTACACTGAAGCTTTCTTT. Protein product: CASSLGAGGYTEAFF.

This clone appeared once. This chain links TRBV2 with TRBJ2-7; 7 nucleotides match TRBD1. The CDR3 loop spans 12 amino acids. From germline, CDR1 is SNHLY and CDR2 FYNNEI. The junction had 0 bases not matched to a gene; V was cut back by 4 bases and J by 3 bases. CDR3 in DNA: TGTGCCAGCAGTGGACAGGGCTACGAGCAGTACTTC. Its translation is CASSGQGYEQYF.